These 21 T cell receptor beta chains share one sample of origin, sequenced in a study of blood T cell repertoires in COVID-19. Using immunoSEQ multiplex PCR, the repertoire was profiled, and TCRdb retains in-frame clones only, with some absent. The sample yields under 120,000 clones, 75% to 90% seen once. Sequenced material: peripheral blood. Every receptor here comes from a woman of 80 years or more with acute or convalescent COVID-19.

The rearrangement links TRBV7-2 to TRBJ1-4; possibly TRBD1 for D (6 bases). The CDR3 consists of 14 residues. Trimming stripped 4 bases from V and 7 bases from J, with 13 bases between. The germline V gene has CDR1 SGHTA and CDR2 FQGNSA. The CDR3 region has the DNA TGTGCCAGCAGCTCCAGGGGTCAGGGTGAAAAACTGTTTTTT. Translation gives CASSSRGQGEKLFF.

CDR3 DNA: TGTGCCAGCACCCAAAGGGAGGGGGAGACCCAGTACTTC. This translates into CASTQREGETQYF. The chain recombines TRBV2 with TRBJ2-5, with 7 bases identical to TRBD2. The CDR3 is 13 amino acids. V shed 7 bases and J 5 bases; nucleotides not matched to a gene: 7. The germline CDR1 and CDR2 sequences are SNHLY and FYNNEI.

The chain combines TRBV28 with TRBJ1-2, with 10 bases that match TRBD1. The CDR3 extends over 17 amino acids. Germline values: CDR1 MDHEN, CDR2 SYDVKM. J lost 2 bases, V lost 3 bases, and 9 bases had no gene match. CDR3 coding DNA: TGTGCCAGCAGTTTGTCCCCGGGACAGGGGACAAACTATGGCTACACCTTC. It encodes CASSLSPGQGTNYGYTF.

This CDR3 reads CASRAFSDRELFF. Written as DNA, the CDR3 is TGTGCCAGCAGAGCCTTTTCGGACAGGGAGCTGTTTTTT. The chain has TRBV12-3 or TRBV12-4 and TRBJ2-2; tentatively, D is TRBD1 (5 bases). Trimming pared 6 bases from V and 9 bases from J, leaving 14 bases between. CDR3 length equals 13 residues.

The rearrangement links TRBV2 to TRBJ1-4; D is unresolved. CDR1 is SNHLY, CDR2 FYNNEI, per germline. This CDR3 contains 11 residues. The ends were cut back, 6 bases at V and 11 bases at J, with 10 bases in the middle. The CDR3 loop is CASRLEWKLFF. DNA for the CDR3: TGTGCCAGCAGACTCGAGTGGAAACTGTTTTTT.

The gene calls are TRBV6-1 and TRBJ1-5, with D perhaps matching TRBD1 (6 bases). Per the germline V gene, CDR1 is MNHNS and CDR2 is SASEGT. This CDR3 comprises 16 residues. Trimming removed 3 bases at V and 6 bases at J, with 18 bases between. CDR3 loop: CASSETSGAGAQPQHF. CDR3 DNA: TGTGCCAGCAGTGAGACCTCCGGGGCAGGGGCTCAGCCCCAGCATTTT.

The J gene is TRBJ2-3, the V gene TRBV18; D gene uncertain. V shed 1 base and J shed 3 bases, with 14 bases lying between them. The germline V gene has CDR1 KGHSH and CDR2 LQKENI. The CDR3 runs to 16 residues. In nucleotides, the CDR3 is TGTGCCAGCTCACCACTAGCCACAACGACGACAGATACGCAGTATTTT. Residues: CASSPLATTTTDTQYF.

The chain links TRBV5-1 to TRBJ2-3, with 7 bases identical to TRBD2. Germline lookup yields CDR1 SGHRS and CDR2 YFSETQ. This CDR3 spans 14 amino acids. Germline trimming cut 7 bases from V and 3 bases from J; bases unmatched to any gene: 8. The CDR3 sequence: CASRAGLATDTQYF. The CDR3 nucleotides read TGCGCCAGCCGAGCGGGACTGGCGACAGATACGCAGTATTTT.

The chain uses TRBV18 and TRBJ1-4; unclear D gene. The CDR3 totals 16 residues. In germline, CDR1 is KGHSH, CDR2 LQKENI. Trimming removed 3 bases from V and 0 bases from J, with 11 bases in between. Here the CDR3 reads CASSPNTAATNEKLFF. CDR3 in DNA: TGTGCCAGCTCACCGAATACAGCTGCAACTAATGAAAAACTGTTTTTT.

This rearrangement joins TRBV5-1 to TRBJ2-4; 12 nucleotides align to TRBD2. The germline V gene encodes CDR1 SGHRS and CDR2 YFSETQ. The CDR3 is 15 residues long. With 4 bases clipped from V and 7 bases from J, the junction kept 6 bases outside the gene matches. CDR3 loop: CASSQTGTSGNIQYF. The CDR3 coding sequence is TGCGCCAGCAGCCAAACCGGGACTAGCGGGAACATTCAGTACTTC.

The CDR3 sequence is CASSLRETQYF. The CDR3 DNA follows: TGTGCCAGCAGCTTGCGAGAGACCCAGTACTTC. This sequence joins TRBV5-5 and TRBJ2-5, with D unclear. With 1 base removed from V and 4 bases from J, the gap between germline ends came to 2 bases. The CDR3 consists of 11 residues. In germline, CDR1 is SGHKS, CDR2 YYEKEE (reference sequence).

This chain links TRBV23-1 with TRBJ2-5; the match to TRBD1 covers 7 bases. TRBV23-1 is labeled an ORF, and its function is uncertain. V gave up 1 base and J gave up 2 bases; unmatched junction bases: 4. The CDR3 is 15 residues long. The CDR3 bases are TGCGCCAGCAGTCAATTAGTGGACAGGCAAGAGACCCAGTACTTC. It yields the protein CASSQLVDRQETQYF.

The chain joins TRBV6-6 to TRBJ1-5; 9 nucleotides align to TRBD1. The CDR3 spans 13 residues. Germline V gives CDR1 MNHNY, CDR2 SVGAGI (reference sequence). V was clipped by 5 bases and J by 6 bases; unmatched bases: 2. The CDR3 DNA reads TGTGCCAGCAGTCCACAGGGGGCTCAGCCCCAGCATTTT. Its translation: CASSPQGAQPQHF.

V and J are TRBV3-1 (or the pseudogene TRBV3-2) and TRBJ2-7; D remains ambiguous. V lost 0 bases and J 4 bases, leaving 13 bases between the germline ends. Per germline, CDR1 LGHDT and CDR2 YNNKEL (reference sequence). This CDR3 comprises 15 residues. The CDR3: CASSQDPRQQYEQYF. The CDR3 DNA reads TGTGCCAGCAGCCAAGATCCTAGGCAGCAGTACGAGCAGTACTTC.

For this clone: Other nucleotide sequences in the sample specify the same CDR3. V and J are TRBV5-1 and TRBJ1-4; maybe TRBD1 (6 bases). CDR1 is SGHRS, CDR2 YFSETQ, per germline. V dropped 4 bases and J dropped 0 bases, with 7 bases sitting between them. The CDR3 extends over 14 amino acids. The CDR3 protein is CASSQGTTNEKLFF. The CDR3 bases are TGCGCCAGCAGCCAGGGGACAACTAATGAAAAACTGTTTTTT.

The CDR3 coding sequence is TGTGCCAGCAGCCCCAGGGTGGCTAATGAAAAACTGTTTTTT. This gives the protein CASSPRVANEKLFF. V and J are TRBV5-5 and TRBJ1-4, with TRBD1 as a possible D gene (5 bases). Germline-derived CDR1 and CDR2 are SGHKS and YYEKEE (reference sequence). The CDR3 consists of 14 residues. V dropped 4 bases and J dropped 3 bases, with 10 bases sitting between them.

This chain connects TRBV4-3 to TRBJ2-3, with no clear D. This CDR3 has 15 amino acids. V lost 4 bases and J 1 base, leaving 12 bases between the germline ends. Germline CDR1 is LGHNA and CDR2 is YSLEER. CDR3 nucleotides: TGCGCCAGCAGCCCCCGCGGCTTGGGCACAGATACGCAGTATTTT. Its translation: CASSPRGLGTDTQYF.

This clone was found once. The V call is TRBV18, the J call TRBJ1-1; a possible D gene is TRBD1 (6 bases). This CDR3 is 17 amino acids long. The germline gives CDR1 KGHSH, CDR2 LQKENI. Trimming removed 4 bases at V and 2 bases at J, with 20 bases between. The CDR3 coding sequence is TGTGCCAGCTCACGCTTCGCTAGGGGAGGGACAAACACTGAAGCTTTCTTT. It encodes CASSRFARGGTNTEAFF.

This chain links TRBV6-1 with TRBJ1-4; TRBD1 matches at 8 bases. The ends lost 4 bases at V and 4 bases at J; junction bases unmatched: 14. CDR3 length: 18 amino acids. From germline, CDR1 is MNHNS and CDR2 SASEGT. The CDR3 loop reads CASSADLTGVVVNEKLFF. CDR3 in DNA: TGTGCCAGCAGTGCGGACCTGACAGGGGTGGTTGTTAATGAAAAACTGTTTTTT.

This clone came up a few times. The rearrangement joins TRBV5-4 to TRBJ1-2; 10 bases align to TRBD1. Looked up from germline, CDR1 is SGHNT and CDR2 is YYREEE (reference sequence). There are 15 residues in the CDR3. The V gene end was trimmed by 2 bases and the J gene end by 4 bases; junction bases not matched to a gene: 5. The CDR3 here is CASSFRTGGSYGYTF. CDR3 DNA: TGTGCCAGCAGCTTCCGGACAGGGGGGAGCTATGGCTACACCTTC.

V and J are TRBV2 and TRBJ2-1; 10 bases match TRBD2. The V gene's germline CDR1 is SNHLY and CDR2 FYNNEI. The CDR3 length is 16 residues. The V segment lost 7 bases and the J segment 4 bases; nucleotides outside the gene matches: 10. DNA of the CDR3: TGTGCCAGCATAACGGCTAGCGGGGGCCTATACAATGAGCAGTTCTTC. This codes for CASITASGGLYNEQFF.